The source of this T cell receptor beta chain is a study of blood T cells in healthy people across ages. Findings and caveats of the study: Age brought a roughly linear fall in TCR beta diversity measured per million T cells.

As concerns this clonotype: The antigen remains unidentified.

PCR was performed a second time for about 6 to 12 cycles using a sample-barcoded 5' primer and a J-beta primer mix. TCRdb itself ran the 5' RACE reads through MiXCR, one entry per CDR3 protein. Among 800,000 or so distinct CDR3 sequences listed, 35% to 60% were seen once. This CDR3 spans 13 amino acids. V lost 8 bases and J lost 4, with 13 bases in between. The clonotype originates from an elderly man in good health. The chain recombines TRBV12-3 or TRBV12-4 with TRBJ2-3; D possibly corresponds to TRBD2 (5 bases). Sequencing was performed on blood. The DNA of the CDR3 is TGTGCCAGCCTCCGGGGTGGCGCAGATACGCAGTATTTT. The encoded protein is CASLRGGADTQYF.